These 2 T cell receptor beta chains were sequenced from one sample in a study of T cell responses to AZD1222 COVID-19 vaccine. Sequenced by immunoSEQ multiplex PCR; TCRdb stores in-frame clones only, minus some. The sample carries approximately 97,000 clones, approximately 86% recorded once. Here the sequenced sample was peripheral blood, taken on day 0 of AZD1222 vaccination. Every receptor here comes from an adult in good health.

The chain recombines TRBV12-5 with TRBJ2-1, with 7 nucleotides matching TRBD1. Trimming removed 2 bases from V and 6 bases from J; junction bases left unmatched: 4. The CDR3 length is 14 residues. The V gene's germline CDR1 is LGHNT and CDR2 FRNRAP. CDR3: CASGLTGATNEQFF. In DNA, the CDR3 is TGTGCTAGTGGTTTGACAGGGGCGACCAATGAGCAGTTCTTC.

This clone turned up a few times. This sequence joins TRBV5-6 and TRBJ1-2, with 7 positions matching TRBD1. V shed 4 bases, J shed 3 bases, and the junction held 3 bases outside the gene matches. Germline V lookup: CDR1 SGHDT, CDR2 YYEEEE. The CDR3 has 13 residues. The CDR3 region has the DNA TGTGCCAGCAGCCCGGACAGGTACTATGGCTACACCTTC. It is translated as CASSPDRYYGYTF. Based on the CDR3 plus reference TRBV5-6 and TRBJ1-2, the full variable domain is DAGVTQSPTHLIKTRGQQVTLRCSPKSGHDTVSWYQQALGQGPQFIFQYYEEEERQRGNFPDRFSGHQFPNYSSELNVNALLLGDSALYLCASSPDRYYGYTFGSGTRLTVV.